One sample yielded the 22 T cell receptor beta chains listed below, sequenced in a study of blood T cell repertoires in COVID-19. Here immunoSEQ multiplex PCR was the method, and the copy in TCRdb shows in-frame clones only, minus some. This sample has around 300,000 clones, with approximately 90% found just once. Specimen: peripheral blood. All receptors come from a woman under 40 with active or convalescent COVID-19.

V is TRBV2 and J is TRBJ1-5, with 11 bases aligning to TRBD1. V shed 4 bases, J shed 9 bases, and the junction held 5 bases outside the gene matches. The CDR3 loop spans 14 amino acids. From germline, CDR1 is SNHLY and CDR2 FYNNEI. The DNA of the CDR3 is TGTGCCAGCAGTGGGACAGGGGGCGGTGGGCCCCAGCATTTT. Encoded protein: CASSGTGGGGPQHF. The full variable domain, rest sourced from reference TRBV2 and TRBJ1-5, is EPEVTQTPSHQVTQMGQEVILRCVPISNHLYFYWYRQILGQKVEFLVSFYNNEISEKSEIFDDQFSVERPDGSNFTLKIRSTKLEDSAMYFCASSGTGGGGPQHFGDGTRLSIL.

A remark on this clone: Other DNA sequences in this specimen translate into the identical CDR3. The chain uses TRBV27 and TRBJ1-2; 8 positions agree with TRBD1. Trimming removed 2 bases from V and 8 bases from J; junction bases left unmatched: 4. This CDR3 spans 13 amino acids. Germline loops: CDR1 MNHEY, CDR2 SMNVEV (reference sequence). The CDR3 coding sequence is TGTGCCAGCAGTTTAGACAGGGGACGCGGCTACACCTTC. This translates into CASSLDRGRGYTF.

This clone was counted only a few times. V gene TRBV7-2 combines with J gene TRBJ1-5; TRBD1 matches at 9 bases. Trimming took 5 bases from V and 4 from J; bases not matched to a gene: 12. The length of the CDR3 is 17 residues. Germline assignment: CDR1 SGHTA and CDR2 FQGNSA. CDR3 nucleotide sequence: TGTGCCAGCAGCCCCGGGGACAGGGTAGGTGAAAATCAGCCCCAGCATTTT. Encoded protein: CASSPGDRVGENQPQHF.

This chain joins TRBV24-1 and TRBJ1-2; D is uncertain. The CDR3 covers 13 residues. Germline assignment: CDR1 KGHDR and CDR2 SFDVKD. Between the trimmed V and J ends, which lost 5 bases and 4 bases, there was a span of 10 bases. The CDR3 region is CATSVGTAYGYTF. DNA of the CDR3: TGTGCCACCAGTGTAGGTACAGCCTATGGCTACACCTTC.

The chain joins TRBV25-1 to TRBJ1-2; 8 bases line up with TRBD1. Germline CDR1 and CDR2: MGHDK and SYGVNS. V was clipped by 3 bases and J by 2 bases; unmatched bases: 5. This CDR3 has 15 amino acids. The CDR3 nucleotides read TGTGCCAGCAGTGACCCTCGGACAGGGAACTATGGCTACACCTTC. It translates to CASSDPRTGNYGYTF.

For the CDR3, the DNA is TGTGCCAGCTCCCGGACTAGCGGCATCAATGAGCAGTTCTTC. Translation: CASSRTSGINEQFF. This chain links TRBV6-5 with TRBJ2-1; 10 bases are shared with TRBD2. The CDR3 totals 14 residues. Germline values: CDR1 MNHEY, CDR2 SVGAGI. J lost 6 bases, V lost 8 bases, and 7 bases had no gene match.

The chain couples TRBV27 to TRBJ2-3; TRBD2 is a possible D gene (6 bases). This CDR3 is built from 15 residues. V was cut by 3 bases and J by 2 bases, with 12 bases left in between. The germline CDR1 and CDR2 sequences are MNHEY and SMNVEV (reference sequence). DNA for the CDR3: TGTGCCAGCAGTTTTGGGCTAGCGCTCACAGATACGCAGTATTTT. Amino acid sequence: CASSFGLALTDTQYF.

This clone was picked up one time. This CDR3 reads CASSSTGNQPQHF. CDR3 coding DNA: TGTGCCAGTAGTTCCACAGGGAATCAGCCCCAGCATTTT. The J gene is TRBJ1-5, the V gene TRBV19, with D perhaps TRBD1 (6 bases). CDR1 and CDR2 (germline): LNHDA, SQIVND (reference sequence). The CDR3 sequence is 13 residues long. With 5 bases removed from V and 4 bases from J, the gap between germline ends came to 9 bases.

A few counts support this clone. V usage is TRBV7-8 and J usage is TRBJ1-5; 10 bases are shared with TRBD1. CDR3 length: 15 residues. Trimming took 5 bases from V and 6 from J; bases not matched to a gene: 7. Per germline, CDR1 SGHVS and CDR2 FQNEAQ. The CDR3 DNA sequence: TGTGCCAGCAGCGGGCGACAGGGGGCCGGTCAGCCCCAGCATTTT. Its protein is CASSGRQGAGQPQHF.

To note about this clone: A junction end diverges from the germline sequence, so it may reflect a read error. The V call is TRBV18, the J call TRBJ1-2; unclear D gene. Germline assignment: CDR1 KGHSH and CDR2 LQKENI. The CDR3 has 12 residues. The CDR3 nucleotides are TGTGCCAGCTCACCCTTGCCTACGGAGCCTCGCTTC. Translating gives CASSPLPTEPRF. The full variable domain, with the rest looked up from reference TRBV18 and TRBJ1-2, is NAGVMQNPRHLVRRRGQEARLRCSPMKGHSHVYWYRQLPEEGLKFMVYLQKENIIDESGMPKERFSAEFPKEGPSILRIQQVVRGDSAAYFCASSPLPTEPRFGSGTRLTVV.

The J gene is TRBJ1-1, the V gene TRBV18; D ambiguous. The V and J ends lost 3 bases and 5 bases respectively, with 13 bases between them. Germline V gives CDR1 KGHSH, CDR2 LQKENI. The length of the CDR3 is 14 residues. For the CDR3, the DNA is TGTGCCAGCTCACCCTACGGGGAGGTGACTGAAGCTTTCTTT. Protein product: CASSPYGEVTEAFF.

V is TRBV2 and J is TRBJ1-4; unclear D gene. Germline V lookup: CDR1 SNHLY, CDR2 FYNNEI. The CDR3 has 13 amino acids. Between the trimmed V and J ends, which lost 6 bases and 4 bases, there was a span of 9 bases. The CDR3 region is CASSPYLNEKLFF. CDR3 coding DNA: TGTGCCAGCAGCCCCTACCTTAATGAAAAACTGTTTTTT. The entire variable domain, with the rest obtained from reference TRBV2 and TRBJ1-4, is as follows: EPEVTQTPSHQVTQMGQEVILRCVPISNHLYFYWYRQILGQKVEFLVSFYNNEISEKSEIFDDQFSVERPDGSNFTLKIRSTKLEDSAMYFCASSPYLNEKLFFGSGTQLSVL.

The V and J genes are TRBV6-2 or TRBV6-3 and TRBJ1-5; 8 bases match TRBD1. The CDR3 runs to 18 residues. Germline lookup yields CDR1 MNHEY and CDR2 SVGEGT. Trimming at V came to 0 bases and at J to 0 bases, leaving 7 bases not matched to a gene. In DNA form, the CDR3 reads TGTGCCAGCAGTTACTCGGCAGGGGGCTTTAGTAGCAATCAGCCCCAGCATTTT. Translated: CASSYSAGGFSSNQPQHF.

The J gene is TRBJ2-1, the V gene TRBV4-3, with 7 bases lining up with TRBD2. The germline CDR1 and CDR2 sequences are LGHNA and YSLEER. The CDR3 sequence is 17 residues long. J was trimmed by 0 bases and V by 0 bases; bases with no gene match: 5. This chain's CDR3 is CASSQDLGGSSYNEQFF. CDR3 nucleotides: TGCGCCAGCAGCCAAGATTTGGGAGGGAGCTCCTACAATGAGCAGTTCTTC.

CDR3: CASSLRHNQETQYF. As DNA, the CDR3 is TGTGCCAGCAGCCTCAGACATAACCAAGAGACCCAGTACTTC. The gene calls are TRBV5-5 and TRBJ2-5; D remains ambiguous. Germline V gene sequence: CDR1 SGHKS, CDR2 YYEKEE (reference sequence). V was cut by 4 bases and J by 0 bases, with 10 bases left in between. The CDR3 runs 14 residues.

The chain is built from TRBV5-6 and TRBJ2-7; 9 nucleotides line up with TRBD1. Germline V CDR1 and CDR2: SGHDT, YYEEEE. The trim removed 3 bases at V and 5 bases at J, leaving 6 bases unmatched. CDR3 length: 14 amino acids. The CDR3 loop reads CASSSRDRDHEQYF. The CDR3 DNA follows: TGTGCCAGCAGCTCCCGGGACAGGGATCACGAGCAGTACTTC.

This clone was counted a single time. The DNA for the CDR3 is TGTGCCAGTAGTATAGGAGCATTGACGGGGGGGCATGAGACCCAGTACTTC. Its translation is CASSIGALTGGHETQYF. V is TRBV19 and J is TRBJ2-5, with 8 bases fitting TRBD2. Germline V gene data show CDR1 as LNHDA and CDR2 as SQIVND (reference sequence). The CDR3 length is 17 residues. The ends lost 1 base at V and 5 bases at J; junction bases unmatched: 12.

The rearrangement links TRBV5-1 to TRBJ2-5; 13 bases are a match to TRBD2. Germline CDR1 SGHRS, CDR2 YFSETQ. This CDR3 region has 17 residues. The trim removed 4 bases at V and 2 bases at J, leaving 8 bases unmatched. CDR3 sequence (DNA): TGCGCCAGCAGCCCGGGACTAGCGGGGCCTTCACAAGAGACCCAGTACTTC. It specifies CASSPGLAGPSQETQYF.

The rearrangement links TRBV5-1 to TRBJ2-2; 9 bases align to TRBD1. The CDR3 is made up of 15 amino acids. V shed 3 bases, J shed 3 bases, and the junction held 3 bases outside the gene matches. Germline V CDR1 and CDR2: SGHRS, YFSETQ. The CDR3 DNA reads TGCGCCAGCAGCTCAACAGGGGGCGACACCGGGGAGCTGTTTTTT. Translated: CASSSTGGDTGELFF.

V and J are TRBV5-1 and TRBJ1-1; TRBD1 agrees at 9 bases. This CDR3 is built from 14 residues. Germline V gene sequence: CDR1 SGHRS, CDR2 YFSETQ. Trimming at V came to 0 bases and at J to 7 bases, leaving 4 bases not matched to a gene. CDR3 bases: TGCGCCAGCAGCTTGGAAGGGACAGGGAATGAAGCTTTCTTT. Translating gives CASSLEGTGNEAFF.

The chain joins TRBV4-2 to TRBJ2-3, with TRBD2 identical over 8 bases. Germline CDR1 reads LGHNA; CDR2 reads YNFKEQ. With V trimmed by 4 bases and J by 4 bases, 10 bases remained unmatched. CDR3 size: 16 residues. The CDR3 protein is CASSLIGGGSADTQYF. Written as DNA, the CDR3 is TGTGCCAGCAGCCTAATCGGGGGGGGGAGCGCAGATACGCAGTATTTT.

The chain is built from TRBV27 and TRBJ2-7, with D perhaps matching TRBD1 (5 bases). Germline loops: CDR1 MNHEY, CDR2 SMNVEV (reference sequence). V was pared by 5 bases and J by 0 bases, with 20 bases between. This CDR3 contains 17 residues. The CDR3 nucleotides read TGTGCCAGCAGTCCTTACCTCGGCAGGGTAAGCTCCTACGAGCAGTACTTC. It translates to CASSPYLGRVSSYEQYF.